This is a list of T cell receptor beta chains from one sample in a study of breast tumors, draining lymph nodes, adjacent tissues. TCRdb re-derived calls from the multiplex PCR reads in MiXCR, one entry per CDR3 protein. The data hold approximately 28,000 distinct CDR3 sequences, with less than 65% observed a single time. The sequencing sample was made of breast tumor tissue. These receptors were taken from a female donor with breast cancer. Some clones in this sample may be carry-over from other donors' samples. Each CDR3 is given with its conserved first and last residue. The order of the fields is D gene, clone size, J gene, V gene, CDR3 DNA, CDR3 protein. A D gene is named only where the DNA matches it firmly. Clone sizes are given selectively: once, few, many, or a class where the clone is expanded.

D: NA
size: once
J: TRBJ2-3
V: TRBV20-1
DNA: TGCAGTGCTAGAGATTCCCCGGGGGTAGATACGCAGTATTTT
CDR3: CSARDSPGVDTQYF

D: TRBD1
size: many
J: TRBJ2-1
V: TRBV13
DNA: TGTGCCAGCGGGGCCGGGACAGCTTACAATGAGCAGTTCTTC
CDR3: CASGAGTAYNEQFF

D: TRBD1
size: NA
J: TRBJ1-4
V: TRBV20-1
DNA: TGCAGTGCTAGAGGCACAGGGGATAATGAAAAACTGTTTTTT
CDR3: CSARGTGDNEKLFF

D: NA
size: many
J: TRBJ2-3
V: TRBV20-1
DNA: TGCAGTGCTCTTATACTAGCATACGGCACAGATACGCAGTATTTT
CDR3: CSALILAYGTDTQYF

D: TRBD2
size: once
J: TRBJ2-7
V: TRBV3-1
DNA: TGTGCCAGCAGCCTCGAGCGGGGGGCCTCCTCCTACGAGCAGTACTTC
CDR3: CASSLERGASSYEQYF

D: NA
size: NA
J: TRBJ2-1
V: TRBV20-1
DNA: TGCAGTGCCGCTGGGGGCGATGAGCAGTCCTTC
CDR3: CSAAGGDEQSF

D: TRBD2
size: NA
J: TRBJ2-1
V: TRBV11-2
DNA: TGTGCCAGCAGTCCTACTAGCGGGAGGATGAATGAGCAGTTCTTC
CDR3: CASSPTSGRMNEQFF

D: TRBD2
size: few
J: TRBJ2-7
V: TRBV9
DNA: TGTGCCAGCAGCGTAGGGGTCGTAGCGGGAGCCTACGAGCAGTACTTC
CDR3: CASSVGVVAGAYEQYF

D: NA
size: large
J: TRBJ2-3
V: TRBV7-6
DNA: TGTGCCAGCAGCTTAGGCACAGATACGCAGTATTTT
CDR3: CASSLGTDTQYF

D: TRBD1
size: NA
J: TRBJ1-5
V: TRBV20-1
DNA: TGCAGTGCTATCTTGATGAGGGGACAGCAGCCCCAGCATTTT
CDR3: CSAILMRGQQPQHF

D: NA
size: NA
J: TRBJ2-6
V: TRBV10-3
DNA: TGTGCCATCAGTGAGGGAGGGAGCGGGGCCAACGTCCTGACTTTC
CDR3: CAISEGGSGANVLTF

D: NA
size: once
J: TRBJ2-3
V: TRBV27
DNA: TGTGCCAGCACAGGGAGCGGAGTTAGCACAGATACGCAGTATTTT
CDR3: CASTGSGVSTDTQYF

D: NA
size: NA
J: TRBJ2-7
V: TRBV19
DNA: TGTGCCAGTAGGACAGGAACAGAGGTGGGCGAGCAGTACTTC
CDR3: CASRTGTEVGEQYF

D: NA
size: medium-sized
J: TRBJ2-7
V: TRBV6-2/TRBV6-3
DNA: TGTGCCAGCAGTAAACGCTTACAGGGCGAATGGGTCTACGAGCAGTACTTC
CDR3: CASSKRLQGEWVYEQYF

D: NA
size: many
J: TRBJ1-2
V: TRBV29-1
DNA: TGCAGCGTTGACCCAGGACAAGGCCTCGTCTATGGCTACACCTTC
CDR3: CSVDPGQGLVYGYTF

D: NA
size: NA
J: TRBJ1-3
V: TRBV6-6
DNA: TGTGCCAGCATGGAGCTGAGTGGGACCATATATTTT
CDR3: CASMELSGTIYF

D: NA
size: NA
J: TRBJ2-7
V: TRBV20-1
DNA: TGCAGTGCTAGAGTTGGTCTGGTCAGCTACGAGCAGTACTTC
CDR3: CSARVGLVSYEQYF

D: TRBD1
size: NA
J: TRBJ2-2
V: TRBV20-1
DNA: TGCAGTGCAACCAGGGGGCAGGAGCTGTTTTTT
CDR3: CSATRGQELFF

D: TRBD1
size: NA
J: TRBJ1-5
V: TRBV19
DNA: TGTGCCAGTAGACGACAGGGCTATCAGCCCCAGCATTTT
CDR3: CASRRQGYQPQHF

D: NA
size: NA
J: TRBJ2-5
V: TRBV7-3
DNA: TGTGCCAGCAGCTTAAGTCCAGGATTTGGGCAAGAGACCCAGTACTTC
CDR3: CASSLSPGFGQETQYF

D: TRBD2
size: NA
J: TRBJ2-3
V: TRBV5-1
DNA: TGCGCCAGCAGCTTGACTAGCGGGGGATACACAGATACGCAGTATTTT
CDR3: CASSLTSGGYTDTQYF

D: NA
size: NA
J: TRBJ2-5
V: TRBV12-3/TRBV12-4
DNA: TGTGCCAGCACCGGACCCGGACGAGAGACCCAGTACTTC
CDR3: CASTGPGRETQYF

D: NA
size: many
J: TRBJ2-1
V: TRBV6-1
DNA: TGTGCCAGCAGGGGAACAGGGTCCTACAATGAGCAGTTCTTC
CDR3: CASRGTGSYNEQFF

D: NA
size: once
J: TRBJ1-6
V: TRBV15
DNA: TGTGCCACCAGCCAGTCGGACGGGTATTCACCCCTCCACTTT
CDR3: CATSQSDGYSPLHF

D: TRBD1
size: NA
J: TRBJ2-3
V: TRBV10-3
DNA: TGTGCCATCAGTCCCACCGGGACAGGGCCAGGAGATACGCAGTATTTT
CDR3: CAISPTGTGPGDTQYF

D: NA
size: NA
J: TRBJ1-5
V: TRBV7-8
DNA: TGTGCCAGCAGCTTAGCGCGAGGTCAGCCCCAGCATTTT
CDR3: CASSLARGQPQHF

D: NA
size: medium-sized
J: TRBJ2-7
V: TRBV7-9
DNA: TGTGCCAGCAGCTTAGTCGAGGGCTCCGAGCAGTACTTC
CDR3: CASSLVEGSEQYF

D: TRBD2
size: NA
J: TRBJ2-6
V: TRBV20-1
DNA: TGCAGTGCTAGGGGAGCGGGAGGCGGGGCCAACGTCCTGACTTTC
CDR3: CSARGAGGGANVLTF

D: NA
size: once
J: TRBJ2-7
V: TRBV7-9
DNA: TGTGCCAGCAGCTTGTCAGACTACGAGCAGTACTTC
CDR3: CASSLSDYEQYF

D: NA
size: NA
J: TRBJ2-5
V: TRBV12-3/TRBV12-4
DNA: TGTGCCAGCAGTCGGTCGCGGACCCAGTACTTC
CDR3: CASSRSRTQYF

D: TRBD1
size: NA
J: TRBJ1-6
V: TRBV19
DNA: TGTGCCAGTAGTACCGGCGGGACAGGCACCAATTCACCCCTCCACTTT
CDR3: CASSTGGTGTNSPLHF

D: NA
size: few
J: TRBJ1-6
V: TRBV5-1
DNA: TGCGCCAGCAGCTTGGGGGACAAAAATTCCCCCCTCCACTTT
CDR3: CASSLGDKNSPLHF

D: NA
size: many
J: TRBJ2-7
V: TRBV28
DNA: TGTGCCAGCAGTTTAAGCCCAAGTTCTGCCGGTGGTGTCTACGAGCAGTACTTC
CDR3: CASSLSPSSAGGVYEQYF

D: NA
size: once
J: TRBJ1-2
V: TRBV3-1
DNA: TGTGCCAGCAGCCAAGATTTTGGAGCGGGGGGCTACACCTTC
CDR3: CASSQDFGAGGYTF

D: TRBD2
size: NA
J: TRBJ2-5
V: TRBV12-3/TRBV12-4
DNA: TGTGCCAGCAGTTTGGCTGCTAGCGGGGGGACGGAGACCCAGTACTTC
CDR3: CASSLAASGGTETQYF

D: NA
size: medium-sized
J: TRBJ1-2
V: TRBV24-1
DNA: TGTGCCACCAGTCGAGGGATCGGAGGCTACACCTTC
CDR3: CATSRGIGGYTF

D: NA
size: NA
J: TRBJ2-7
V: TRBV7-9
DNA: NA
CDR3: CASSFGSGTLYEQYF

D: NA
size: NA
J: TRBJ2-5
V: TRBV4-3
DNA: TGCGCCAGCAGCCGGAATCCCGCCGGGGGTGAGACCCAGTACTTC
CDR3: CASSRNPAGGETQYF

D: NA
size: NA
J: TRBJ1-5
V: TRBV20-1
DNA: TGCAGTGCTATGTGGACTAGCGGGAGGAATGAGCAGCCCCAGCATTTT
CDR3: CSAMWTSGRNEQPQHF

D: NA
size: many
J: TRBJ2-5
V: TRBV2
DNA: TGTGCCAGCAGTGGGGCAGGGCAAGAGACCCAGTACTTC
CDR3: CASSGAGQETQYF

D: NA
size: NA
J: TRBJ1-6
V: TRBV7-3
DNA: TGTGCCAGCAGCGCAACGGGGGGGAATTCACCCCTCCACTTT
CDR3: CASSATGGNSPLHF

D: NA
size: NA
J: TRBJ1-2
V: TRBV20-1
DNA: TGCAGTGCTCTCATGGGAGGTCTGGCCTATGGCTACACCTTC
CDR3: CSALMGGLAYGYTF

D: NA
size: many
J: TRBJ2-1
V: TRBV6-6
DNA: TGTGCCAGCAGTCACGGGGCAGCCATGCGGCAGTTCTTC
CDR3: CASSHGAAMRQFF

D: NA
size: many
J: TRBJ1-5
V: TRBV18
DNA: TGTGCCAGCTCACTAGAGGGGGTCAGTCAGCCCCAGCATTTT
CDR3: CASSLEGVSQPQHF

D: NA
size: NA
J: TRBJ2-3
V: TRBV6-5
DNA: TGTGCCAGCATGCCTTACACAGATACGCAGTATTTT
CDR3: CASMPYTDTQYF

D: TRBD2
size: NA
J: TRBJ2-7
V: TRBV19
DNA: TGTGCCAGTAGGCTCCCGGGAGGGGTCTACTCCTCCTACGAGCAGTACTTC
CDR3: CASRLPGGVYSSYEQYF

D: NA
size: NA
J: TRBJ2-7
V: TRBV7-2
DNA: TGTGCCAGCAGCTTAGGGCTAGTAGACTACGAGCAGTACTTC
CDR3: CASSLGLVDYEQYF

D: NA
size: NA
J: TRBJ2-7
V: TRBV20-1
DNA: TGCAGTGCTACCGGCCTGAACTACGAGCAGTACTTC
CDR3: CSATGLNYEQYF

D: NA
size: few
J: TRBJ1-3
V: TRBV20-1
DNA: TGCAGTGCTCGTCAGGGGTTATTCTCTGGAAACACCATATATTTT
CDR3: CSARQGLFSGNTIYF

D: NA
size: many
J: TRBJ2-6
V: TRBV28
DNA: TGTGCCAGCAGTTCGCAGAGCTCTGGGGCCAACGTCCTGACTTTC
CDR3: CASSSQSSGANVLTF

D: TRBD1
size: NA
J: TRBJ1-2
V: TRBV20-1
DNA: TGCAGTGCGAGGGACAGGGGAGGAGGCTACACCTTC
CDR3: CSARDRGGGYTF

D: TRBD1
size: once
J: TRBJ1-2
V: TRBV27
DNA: TGTGCCAGCAGTTTATCGGGACAGGGGTATGGCTACACCTTC
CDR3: CASSLSGQGYGYTF